The rows below give T cell receptor beta chains drawn from one sample of a study of T cells in Graves' hyperthyroidism and ophthalmopathy. TCRdb passed the multiplex PCR reads through MiXCR, listing each CDR3 protein once. The table records roughly 300,000 distinct CDR3 sequences, around a sixth of them present only once. The sequencing sample was made of blood. Receptors were obtained from a woman between 45 and 60 years old with Graves' hyperthyroidism. Each CDR3 is given with its conserved first and last residue. Fields, in order: clone size, D gene, J gene, V gene, CDR3 DNA, CDR3 protein. D genes are given only for firm matches. The size field is filled for only some rows; it gives once, few, many or a size class.

many	TRBD1	TRBJ2-3	TRBV5-1	TGCGCCAGCAGCTTGGGAGGGGGCCCAGATACGCAGTATTTT	CASSLGGGPDTQYF
few	.	TRBJ2-2	TRBV7-8	TGTGCCAGCAGCTTACGGTGGGGGCCCAACACCGGGGAGCTGTTTTTT	CASSLRWGPNTGELFF
many	.	TRBJ1-4	TRBV11-2	TGTGCCAGCAGCTGGGGGGCAACTAATGAAAAACTGTTTTTT	CASSWGATNEKLFF
.	.	TRBJ1-4	TRBV7-2	TGTGCCTTCCCCGGGAAGGAAAGGGAAAAACTGTTTTTT	CAFPGKEREKLFF
.	.	TRBJ2-6	TRBV3-1	TGTGCCAGCAGTGAGGACGGGGCCGGGGCCAACGTCCTGACTTTC	CASSEDGAGANVLTF
many	.	TRBJ2-1	TRBV11-2	TGTGCCAGCAGCCTGATACCGGGCCCCAATGAGCAGTTCTTC	CASSLIPGPNEQFF
many	.	TRBJ2-3	TRBV4-1	TGCGCCAGCAGCCAAGTTCGACAGAGCACAGATACGCAGTATTTT	CASSQVRQSTDTQYF
.	.	TRBJ2-3	TRBV2	TGTGCCAGCAGTGACGGCCCAGGGAGGAGTGATACGCAGTATTTT	CASSDGPGRSDTQYF
few	.	TRBJ1-6	TRBV14	TGTGCCAGCAGCCAAGATATGCGGTTAACTTCACCCCTCCACTTT	CASSQDMRLTSPLHF
.	.	TRBJ2-4	TRBV18	TGTGCCAGCTCACTAGATATAGCCAAAAACATTCAGTACTTC	CASSLDIAKNIQYF
.	.	TRBJ2-6	TRBV9	TGTGCCAGCAGCGTAGACAGCAACTCTGGGGCCAACGTCCTGACTTTC	CASSVDSNSGANVLTF
many	.	TRBJ2-1	TRBV3-1	TGTGCCAGCAGCCAAGTTGCCGTTGGGATCCACAATGAGCAGTTCTTC	CASSQVAVGIHNEQFF
few	TRBD1	TRBJ2-5	TRBV28	TGTGCCAGCAGAAACAGGGGGCCAATGCAAGAGACCCAGTACTTC	CASRNRGPMQETQYF
.	.	TRBJ1-5	TRBV30	TGTGCCTGGAGTTTTATGGGGACACGTAATCAGCCCCAGCATTTT	CAWSFMGTRNQPQHF
.	TRBD1	TRBJ1-6	TRBV30	TGTGTCTGGGCGGGACAGGGGGATTCACCCCTCCACTTT	CVWAGQGDSPLHF
many	.	TRBJ2-5	TRBV6-1	TGTGCCAGCAGTGAAGCGGGAGGCGGGGCGGCGGAGACCCAGTACTTC	CASSEAGGGAAETQYF
.	TRBD1	TRBJ2-1	TRBV29-1	TGCAGCGTTGAGGGACAGGGGGCGGAACGGCAGTTCTTC	CSVEGQGAERQFF
.	.	TRBJ1-2	TRBV28	TGTGCCAGCACGGAGGATGGAAGTGGCTACACCTTC	CASTEDGSGYTF
.	.	TRBJ2-3	TRBV9	TGTGCCAGCAGCGTAGACGGGGCAGCAGATACGCAGTATTTT	CASSVDGAADTQYF
many	TRBD1	TRBJ2-7	TRBV12-3/TRBV12-4	TGTGCCAGCACAGGGACAGGGGGGACCTACGAGCAGTACTTC	CASTGTGGTYEQYF
many	.	TRBJ2-5	TRBV2	TGTGCCAGCAGCCTTTCTCCGGAGACCCAGTACTTC	CASSLSPETQYF
few	.	TRBJ2-5	TRBV28	TGTGCCAGCAGTTTAGGAGGGCCCGGGGGCGTCGGAGAGACCCAGTACTTC	CASSLGGPGGVGETQYF
few	.	TRBJ1-2	TRBV19	TGTGCCAGTACCCCGGGCTCGGATCTCTATGGCTACACCTTC	CASTPGSDLYGYTF
once	TRBD2	TRBJ2-7	TRBV19	TGTGCCAGTAGTCCAAGACTAGCGGGAGTAGCGTACGAGCAGTACTTC	CASSPRLAGVAYEQYF
.	.	TRBJ1-5	TRBV3-1	TGTGCCAGCAGCCAAGATTGGGGACGGAATCAGCCCCAGCATTTT	CASSQDWGRNQPQHF
.	.	TRBJ2-2	TRBV10-1	TGCGCCAGCAGTGAGCGGCTGAACACCGGGGAGCTGTTTTTT	CASSERLNTGELFF
many	TRBD1	TRBJ2-5	TRBV24-1	TGTGCCACCAGTGATTCCACAGGGGGTCAAGAGACCCAGTACTTC	CATSDSTGGQETQYF
.	.	TRBJ1-2	TRBV19	TGTGCCAGTAGTATCGGGATAGGGGTGAACTATGGCTACACCTTC	CASSIGIGVNYGYTF
.	TRBD2	TRBJ2-1	TRBV5-1	TGCGCCAGCAGCTCCAGGGTTAGGGGAGGGAGGGGTGGCTCCTACAATGAGCAGTTCTTC	CASSSRVRGGRGGSYNEQFF
once	.	TRBJ2-7	TRBV28	TGTGCCAGCAGGACACCTCCGCCGCCCGAGCAGTACTTC	CASRTPPPPEQYF
.	.	TRBJ2-5	TRBV20-1	TGCAGTGCGCAGATGGCGGTCGTTGGGGAGACCCAGTACTTC	CSAQMAVVGETQYF
many	TRBD1	TRBJ2-3	TRBV20-1	TGCAGTGCTCCGCCGACAGGGGAGTCAGATACGCAGTATTTT	CSAPPTGESDTQYF
many	.	TRBJ2-3	TRBV24-1	TGTGCCACCAGTGATTGGGTGGTGGATACGCAGTATTTT	CATSDWVVDTQYF
.	.	TRBJ2-6	TRBV12-5	TGTGCTAGTGGAAAGCCCTCTGGGGCCAACGTCCTGACTTTC	CASGKPSGANVLTF
many	.	TRBJ1-1	TRBV19	TGTGCCAGTAGTATGGCAGGGGCTATGAACACTGAAGCTTTCTTT	CASSMAGAMNTEAFF
.	.	TRBJ2-1	TRBV18	TGTGCCAGCTCACTAGGGGACTCCTTGGATGAGCAGTTCTTC	CASSLGDSLDEQFF